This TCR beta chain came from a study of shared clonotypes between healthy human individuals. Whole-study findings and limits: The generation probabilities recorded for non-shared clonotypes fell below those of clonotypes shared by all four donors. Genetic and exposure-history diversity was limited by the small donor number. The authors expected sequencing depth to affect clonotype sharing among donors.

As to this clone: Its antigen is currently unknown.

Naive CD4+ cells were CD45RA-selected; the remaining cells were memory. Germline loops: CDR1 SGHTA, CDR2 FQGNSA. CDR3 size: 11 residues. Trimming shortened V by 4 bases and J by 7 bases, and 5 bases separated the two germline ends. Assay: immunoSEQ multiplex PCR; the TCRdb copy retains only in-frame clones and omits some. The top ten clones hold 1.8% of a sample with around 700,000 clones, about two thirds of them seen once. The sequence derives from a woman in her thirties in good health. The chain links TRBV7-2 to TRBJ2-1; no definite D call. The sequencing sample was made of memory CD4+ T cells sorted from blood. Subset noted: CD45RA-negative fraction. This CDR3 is CASSYLNEQFF. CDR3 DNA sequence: TGTGCCAGCAGCTATCTTAATGAGCAGTTCTTC.